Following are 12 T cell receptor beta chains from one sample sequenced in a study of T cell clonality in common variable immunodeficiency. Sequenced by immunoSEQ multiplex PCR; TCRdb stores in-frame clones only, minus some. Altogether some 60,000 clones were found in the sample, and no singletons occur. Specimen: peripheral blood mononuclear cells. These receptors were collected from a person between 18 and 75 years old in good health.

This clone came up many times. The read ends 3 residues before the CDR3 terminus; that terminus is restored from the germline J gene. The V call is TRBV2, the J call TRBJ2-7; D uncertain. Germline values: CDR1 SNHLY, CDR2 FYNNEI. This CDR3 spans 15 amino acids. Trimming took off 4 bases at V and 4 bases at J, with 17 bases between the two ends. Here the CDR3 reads CASSAVQLRKYEQYF. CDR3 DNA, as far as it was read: TGTGCCAGCAGTGCGGTCCAACTTCGAAAATACGAG.

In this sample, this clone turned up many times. Here the CDR3 reads CASSSRGANQPQHF. The CDR3 DNA, read in part, is TGTGCCAGCAGCTCCAGGGGGGCCAATCAGCCC. This sequence joins TRBV28 and TRBJ1-5; 7 nucleotides match TRBD1. The read ends 3 residues shy of where the CDR3 ends; the end is completed using the germline J gene. Germline V gives CDR1 MDHEN, CDR2 SYDVKM. The V segment lost 6 bases and the J segment 3 bases; nucleotides outside the gene matches: 5. The CDR3 is made up of 14 amino acids. Drawing the rest from reference TRBV28 and TRBJ1-5, the complete variable domain is DVKVTQSSRYLVKRTGEKVFLECVQDMDHENMFWYRQDPGLGLRLIYFSYDVKMKEKGDIPEGYSVSREKKERFSLILESASTNQTSMYLCASSSRGANQPQHFGDGTRLSIL.

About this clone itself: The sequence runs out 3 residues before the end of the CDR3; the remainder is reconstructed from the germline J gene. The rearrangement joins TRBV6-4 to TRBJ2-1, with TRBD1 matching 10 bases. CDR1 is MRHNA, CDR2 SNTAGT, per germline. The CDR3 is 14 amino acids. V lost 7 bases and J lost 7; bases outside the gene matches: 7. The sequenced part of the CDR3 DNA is TGTGCCAGCAACAAGGACAGGGGGTTGAATGAG. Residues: CASNKDRGLNE. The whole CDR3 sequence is CASNKDRGLNEQFF.

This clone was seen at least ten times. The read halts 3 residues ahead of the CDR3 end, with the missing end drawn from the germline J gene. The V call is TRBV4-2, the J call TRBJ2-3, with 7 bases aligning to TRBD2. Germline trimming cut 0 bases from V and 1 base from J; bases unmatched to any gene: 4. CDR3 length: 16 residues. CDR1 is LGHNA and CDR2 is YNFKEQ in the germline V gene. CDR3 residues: CASSQDLAGGTDTQYF. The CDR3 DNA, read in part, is TGTGCCAGCAGCCAAGATCTCGCGGGAGGCACAGATACG.

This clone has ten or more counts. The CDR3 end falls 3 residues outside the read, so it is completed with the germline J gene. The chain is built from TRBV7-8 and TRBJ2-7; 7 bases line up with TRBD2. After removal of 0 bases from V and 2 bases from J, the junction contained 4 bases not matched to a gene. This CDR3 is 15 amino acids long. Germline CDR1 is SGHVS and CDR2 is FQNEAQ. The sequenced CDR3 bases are TGTGCCAGCAGCTTAGCGGCTAGCGGCACCTACGAG. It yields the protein CASSLAASGTYE. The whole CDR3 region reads CASSLAASGTYEQYF.

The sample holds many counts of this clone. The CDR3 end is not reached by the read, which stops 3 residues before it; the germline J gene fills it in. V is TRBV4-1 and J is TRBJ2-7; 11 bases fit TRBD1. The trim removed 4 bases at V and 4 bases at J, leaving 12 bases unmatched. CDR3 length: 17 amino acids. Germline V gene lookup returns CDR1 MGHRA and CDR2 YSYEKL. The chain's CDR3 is CASSPIFRDRGVYEQYF. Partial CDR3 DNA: TGCGCCAGCAGCCCTATCTTCCGGGACAGGGGGGTGTACGAG.

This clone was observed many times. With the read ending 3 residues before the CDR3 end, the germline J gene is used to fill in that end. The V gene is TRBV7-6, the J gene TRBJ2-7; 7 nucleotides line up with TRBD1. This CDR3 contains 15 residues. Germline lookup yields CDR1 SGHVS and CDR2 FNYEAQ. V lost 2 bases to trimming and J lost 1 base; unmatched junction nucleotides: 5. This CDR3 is CASSLKGAKSYEQYF. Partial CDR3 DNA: TGTGCCAGCAGCTTAAAGGGGGCTAAATCCTACGAG.

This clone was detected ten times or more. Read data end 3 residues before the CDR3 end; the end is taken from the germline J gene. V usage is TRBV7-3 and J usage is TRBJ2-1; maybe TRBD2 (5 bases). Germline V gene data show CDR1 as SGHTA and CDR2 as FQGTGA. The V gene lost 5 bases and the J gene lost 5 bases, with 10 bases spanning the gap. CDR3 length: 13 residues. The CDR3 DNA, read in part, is TGTGCCAGCAGCCCCCAGCGGCACAATGAG. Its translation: CASSPQRHNE. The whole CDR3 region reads CASSPQRHNEQFF. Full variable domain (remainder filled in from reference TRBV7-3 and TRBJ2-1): GAGVSQTPSNKVTEKGKYVELRCDPISGHTALYWYRQSLGQGPEFLIYFQGTGAADDSGLPNDRFFAVRPEGSVSTLKIQRTERGDSAVYLCASSPQRHNEQFFGPGTRLTVL.

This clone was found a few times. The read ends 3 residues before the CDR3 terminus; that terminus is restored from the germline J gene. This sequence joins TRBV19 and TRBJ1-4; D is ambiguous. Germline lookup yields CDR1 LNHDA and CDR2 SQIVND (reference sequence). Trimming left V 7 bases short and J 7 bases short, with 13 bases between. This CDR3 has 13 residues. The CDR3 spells CASTGVVGEKLFF. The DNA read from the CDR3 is TGTGCCAGTACCGGGGTTGTTGGTGAAAAA.

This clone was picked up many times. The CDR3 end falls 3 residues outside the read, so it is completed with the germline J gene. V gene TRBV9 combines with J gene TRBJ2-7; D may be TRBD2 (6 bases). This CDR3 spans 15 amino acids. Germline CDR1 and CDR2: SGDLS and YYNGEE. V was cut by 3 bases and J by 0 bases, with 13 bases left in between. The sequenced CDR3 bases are TGTGCCAGCAGCGAAGGGACTTCCCACTCCTACGAG. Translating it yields CASSEGTSHSYE. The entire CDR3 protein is CASSEGTSHSYEQYF.

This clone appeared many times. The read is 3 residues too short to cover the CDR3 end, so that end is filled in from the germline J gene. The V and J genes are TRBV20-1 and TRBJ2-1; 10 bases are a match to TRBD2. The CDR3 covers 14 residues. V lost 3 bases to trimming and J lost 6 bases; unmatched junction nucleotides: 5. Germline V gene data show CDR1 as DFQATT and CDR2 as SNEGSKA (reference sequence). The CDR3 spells CSASQASGGNEQFF. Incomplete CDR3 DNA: TGCAGTGCTAGTCAGGCTAGCGGGGGCAATGAG.

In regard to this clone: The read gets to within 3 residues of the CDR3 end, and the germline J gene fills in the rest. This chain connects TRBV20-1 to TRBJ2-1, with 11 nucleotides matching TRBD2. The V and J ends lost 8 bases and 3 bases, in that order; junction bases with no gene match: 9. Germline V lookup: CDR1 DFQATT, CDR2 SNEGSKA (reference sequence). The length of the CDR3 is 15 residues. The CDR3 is CSLKPGLADYNEQFF. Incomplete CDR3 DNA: TGCAGTTTGAAGCCGGGACTAGCGGACTACAATGAG.